Listed here is a single T cell receptor (beta chain). Its specificity is unknown. Germline V CDR1 and CDR2: SGHAT, FQNNGV. After removal of 5 bases from V and 0 bases from J, the junction contained 4 bases not matched to a gene. The CDR3 length is 16 residues. This record belongs to a study of cytomegalovirus exposure and HLA in healthy donors. On the study more broadly: The approximately 120 validation repertoires matched the 650 to 850 first-cohort repertoires in platform, a later analysis reported. Study-wide points: 164 TCR beta chains were listed as cytomegalovirus-associated. High sensitivity and specificity were reportedly achieved when the classifier diagnosed cytomegalovirus status.

Profiling relied on immunoSEQ multiplex PCR, and the TCRdb table lists in-frame clones only, not all of them. Of a few hundred thousand clones listed, 88% are singletons. Sequencing was carried out using PBMCs. The chain couples TRBV11-2 to TRBJ2-3, with 11 bases aligning to TRBD2. The source is a man younger than 40 in good health and CMV-seronegative. CDR3 DNA: TGTGCCAGCAGCCCCATAGCGGGGGGGAGCACAGATACGCAGTATTTT. This translates into CASSPIAGGSTDTQYF.